What follows is one T cell receptor beta chain and its context. In the authors' workflow: Amplifying reference gene primers gave estimates of nucleated cell counts. The assay was immunoSEQ multiplex PCR, and TCRdb's table has in-frame clones only and misses some. V and J calls and clone size follow that table, whereas D and trimming were derived from the DNA. Counted here are 80,000 or so clones, about 80% occurring once; the ten biggest clones make up around 5%. The germline V gene encodes CDR1 SGHTA and CDR2 FQGNSA. Trimming took off 6 bases at V and 3 bases at J, with 12 bases between the two ends. The CDR3 extends over 14 amino acids. The data originate from a study of blood T cell repertoires in COVID-19. Study information: Italy, Spain and the United States were the sources of the convalescent and acute COVID-19 samples. PBMCs, B-cell-depleted T cells, or T cells were the source of the cDNA or gDNA that made up the material.

Source material: peripheral blood. This sequence originates from a middle-aged man with active or convalescent COVID-19. The chain employs TRBV7-2 and TRBJ1-5; D unclear. This chain's CDR3 is CASRPTETNQPQHF. The DNA of the CDR3 is TGTGCCAGCAGACCTACAGAGACCAATCAGCCCCAGCATTTT.